These 26 T cell receptor beta chains came from one sample sequenced in a study of technical replicates of blood from a handful of donors. The repertoire was sequenced with immunoSEQ multiplex PCR; TCRdb's copy has only in-frame clones and lacks some. Among more than 90,000 clones listed, roughly 95% were seen once. Sequencing was performed on T cells isolated from PBMCs. These receptors came from a human donor in good health.

The gene calls are TRBV4-1 and TRBJ2-1; the match to TRBD1 covers 7 bases. This CDR3 region has 13 residues. The germline V gene encodes CDR1 MGHRA and CDR2 YSYEKL. Unmatched junction bases numbered 5, after V lost 5 bases and J lost 7 bases. This CDR3 reads CASSVNRGNEQFF. The CDR3, as DNA: TGCGCCAGCAGCGTAAACAGGGGAAATGAGCAGTTCTTC.

In this sample, this clone turned up once. V gene TRBV28 combines with J gene TRBJ2-7, with TRBD2 as a possible D gene (5 bases). Deletions cut 7 bases from V and 2 bases from J, with 12 bases between. The CDR3 has 13 amino acids. From germline, CDR1 is MDHEN and CDR2 SYDVKM. The CDR3 reads CASNTGEAYEQYF. In DNA, the CDR3 is TGTGCCAGCAATACCGGGGAAGCCTACGAGCAGTACTTC.

The chain links TRBV19 to TRBJ2-4; the D gene is possibly TRBD2 (6 bases). Germline lookup yields CDR1 LNHDA and CDR2 SQIVND (reference sequence). The length of the CDR3 is 14 residues. V lost 6 bases and J lost 4, with 13 bases in between. The CDR3 spells CASRHSGGKNIQYF. The CDR3 DNA is TGTGCCAGTAGACATAGCGGAGGGAAAAACATTCAGTACTTC.

V and J are TRBV7-2 and TRBJ1-5; weak D call: TRBD1 (5 bases). The CDR3 is 15 residues long. V lost 5 bases, J lost 4 bases, and 15 bases lay in between. Germline assignment: CDR1 SGHTA and CDR2 FQGNSA. CDR3 amino acids: CASSPFRDSNQPQHF. The CDR3 region has the DNA TGTGCCAGCAGCCCGTTCCGGGACTCGAATCAGCCCCAGCATTTT.

The rearrangement uses TRBV27 and TRBJ1-5; a possible D gene is TRBD1 (6 bases). This CDR3 region has 12 residues. CDR1 is MNHEY and CDR2 is SMNVEV in the germline V gene (reference sequence). V lost 3 bases and J lost 6, with 6 bases in between. The CDR3, as DNA: TGTGCCAGCAGTTTCAGGGGTCAGCCCCAGCATTTT. Translating it yields CASSFRGQPQHF.

This clone was found once. The V and J genes are TRBV9 and TRBJ2-6; TRBD2 matches 10 bases. The germline CDR1 and CDR2 sequences are SGDLS and YYNGEE. The CDR3 contains 20 residues. With V trimmed by 1 base and J by 0 bases, 10 bases remained unmatched. The CDR3 DNA is TGTGCCAGCAGCGTAAAGTTTAGCGGGGGGATATACTCTGGGGCCAACGTCCTGACTTTC. Its protein product is CASSVKFSGGIYSGANVLTF. Full variable domain (rest looked up from reference TRBV9 and TRBJ2-6): DSGVTQTPKHLITATGQRVTLRCSPRSGDLSVYWYQQSLDQGLQFLIQYYNGEERAKGNILERFSAQQFPDLHSELNLSSLELGDSALYFCASSVKFSGGIYSGANVLTFGAGSRLTVL.

This sequence joins TRBV6-6 and TRBJ2-7; 9 nucleotides agree with TRBD1. V was clipped by 5 bases and J by 0 bases; unmatched bases: 5. The CDR3 length is 15 residues. Looked up from germline, CDR1 is MNHNY and CDR2 is SVGAGI (reference sequence). In nucleotides, the CDR3 is TGTGCCAGCAGTAGACAGGGGGGGAGCTCCTACGAGCAGTACTTC. This codes for CASSRQGGSSYEQYF.

This chain joins TRBV29-1 and TRBJ1-1; D possibly corresponds to TRBD1 (5 bases). There are 13 residues in the CDR3. Trimming took off 7 bases at V and 1 base at J, with 13 bases between the two ends. From germline, CDR1 is SQVTM and CDR2 ANQGSEA. CDR3: CSAREGSNTEAFF. The CDR3 bases are TGCAGCGCCCGGGAGGGGTCGAACACTGAAGCTTTCTTT.

This clone appeared a single time. The V call is TRBV14, the J call TRBJ1-4; D unclear. V was trimmed by 1 base and J by 3 bases, leaving 9 bases between them. The CDR3 is 15 amino acids. Germline values: CDR1 SGHDN, CDR2 FVKESK. CDR3 in amino acids: CASSQVRTANEKLFF. The CDR3 nucleotides are TGTGCCAGCAGCCAAGTCCGAACAGCTAATGAAAAACTGTTTTTT.

CDR3 coding DNA: TGTGCCAGCAGCAGGACTCCCCCTGGGGAGCAGTACTTC. Protein: CASSRTPPGEQYF. The V and J genes are TRBV5-4 and TRBJ2-7; tentative D call: TRBD2 (5 bases). Germline CDR1 reads SGHNT; CDR2 reads YYREEE (reference sequence). Trimming removed 4 bases from V and 7 bases from J, with 15 bases in between. There are 13 residues in the CDR3.

The rearrangement joins TRBV30 to TRBJ2-5; D is possibly TRBD2 (6 bases). Trimming left V 1 base short and J 5 bases short, with 14 bases between. Germline assignment: CDR1 GTSNPN and CDR2 SVGIG (reference sequence). This CDR3 has 14 residues. The CDR3: CAWSEGDSRETQYF. The DNA for the CDR3 is TGTGCCTGGAGTGAAGGGGACTCAAGGGAGACCCAGTACTTC. Full variable domain (outside the CDR3, taken from reference TRBV30 and TRBJ2-5): SQTIHQWPATLVQPVGSPLSLECTVEGTSNPNLYWYRQAAGRGLQLLFYSVGIGQISSEVPQNLSASRPQDRQFILSSKKLLLSDSGFYLCAWSEGDSRETQYFGPGTRLLVL.

This chain uses TRBV7-3 with TRBJ2-7; D may be TRBD1 (6 bases). Germline CDR1 SGHTA, CDR2 FQGTGA. Trimming pared 5 bases from V and 2 bases from J, leaving 16 bases between. This CDR3 comprises 15 residues. CDR3 residues: CASSPSRGRTYEQYF. CDR3 nucleotide sequence: TGTGCCAGCAGCCCAAGCAGGGGTCGCACCTACGAGCAGTACTTC.

This chain connects TRBV11-1 to TRBJ2-3, with D perhaps TRBD2 (5 bases). Germline V gene lookup returns CDR1 SGHAT and CDR2 FQDESV (reference sequence). Trimming took off 3 bases at V and 1 base at J, with 5 bases between the two ends. The CDR3 has 13 residues. The CDR3 sequence is CASSFGGTDTQYF. CDR3 nucleotide sequence: TGTGCCAGCAGCTTCGGGGGCACAGATACGCAGTATTTT.

This clone appeared a single time. DNA of the CDR3: TGCACCAGCAGCCAAGAACCGGGACTAGCGGGAGTTCCCTACGAGCAGTACTTC. Encoded protein: CTSSQEPGLAGVPYEQYF. The chain couples TRBV1 to TRBJ2-7; the tabulated D call, TRBD2, remains unverified against the DNA. TRBV1 corresponds to a pseudogene. The CDR3 loop spans 18 amino acids.

CDR3 nucleotides: TGCGCCAGCAGCTTGGAGCAGGGGGGTCAGCCCCAGCATTTT. Its protein is CASSLEQGGQPQHF. The genes are TRBV5-1 and TRBJ1-5; 7 nucleotides align to TRBD1. The CDR3 totals 14 residues. The germline CDR1 and CDR2 sequences are SGHRS and YFSETQ. J gave up 6 bases and V 0 bases, and 3 bases lay outside the gene matches.

The chain is built from TRBV15 and TRBJ2-5; no reliable D call. V was pared by 1 base and J by 1 base, with 10 bases between. The CDR3 runs to 15 residues. CDR1 is LNHNV and CDR2 is YYDKDF in the germline V gene (reference sequence). The chain's CDR3 is CATSRVAGSQETQYF. The CDR3 region has the DNA TGTGCCACCAGCAGAGTGGCAGGATCCCAAGAGACCCAGTACTTC.

J is TRBJ1-1 and V is TRBV18; D might be TRBD1 (6 bases). Per the germline V gene, CDR1 is KGHSH and CDR2 is LQKENI. Trimming left V 3 bases short and J 2 bases short, with 13 bases between. This CDR3 is 15 amino acids long. DNA for the CDR3: TGTGCCAGCTCACCGACGAGGGGGGGAAACACTGAAGCTTTCTTT. As protein: CASSPTRGGNTEAFF.

V and J are TRBV18 and TRBJ1-1; D is perhaps TRBD1 (6 bases). The CDR3 has 13 amino acids. Trimming removed 10 bases at V and 4 bases at J, with 16 bases between. Germline V gene sequence: CDR1 KGHSH, CDR2 LQKENI. The CDR3 DNA reads TGTGCCACACAAGCGGACAGTTCCACTGAAGCTTTCTTT. It codes for CATQADSSTEAFF. Filled out from reference TRBV18 and TRBJ1-1, the complete variable domain reads NAGVMQNPRHLVRRRGQEARLRCSPMKGHSHVYWYRQLPEEGLKFMVYLQKENIIDESGMPKERFSAEFPKEGPSILRIQQVVRGDSAAYFCATQADSSTEAFFGQGTRLTVV.

Comments on this clone: Other DNA sequences in this specimen translate into the identical CDR3. The chain couples TRBV29-1 to TRBJ2-3; 7 nucleotides align to TRBD1. The CDR3 sequence is 14 residues long. Germline CDR1 SQVTM, CDR2 ANQGSEA. V was pared by 1 base and J by 2 bases, with 3 bases of the junction left unmatched. The CDR3 DNA reads TGCAGCGTTGAAGGACAGGGATACACAGATACGCAGTATTTT. Its protein product is CSVEGQGYTDTQYF.

CDR3 bases: TGTGCCAGCAGCGTAGGTCACAGGGACGAGCAGTACTTC. Its protein is CASSVGHRDEQYF. The V call is TRBV9, the J call TRBJ2-7; possibly TRBD1 for D (6 bases). Germline values: CDR1 SGDLS, CDR2 YYNGEE. V lost 0 bases to trimming and J lost 5 bases, with 9 bases between them. The CDR3 covers 13 residues.

The chain carries TRBV29-1 and TRBJ1-1, with D tentatively TRBD1 (5 bases). V was clipped by 6 bases and J by 2 bases, with 16 bases between them. The CDR3 length is 14 residues. Germline CDR1 SQVTM, CDR2 ANQGSEA. Written as DNA, the CDR3 is TGCAGCGTCGTCGGGACTACAGTAAACACTGAAGCTTTCTTT. Translation: CSVVGTTVNTEAFF.

Here the CDR3 DNA reads TGTGCCAGCAGTTTTTTCGGTGGACAGTATGGCTACACCTTC. The encoded protein is CASSFFGGQYGYTF. This rearrangement joins TRBV27 to TRBJ1-2; D may be TRBD1 (6 bases). The CDR3 loop spans 14 amino acids. CDR1 and CDR2 from the germline V gene are MNHEY and SMNVEV (reference sequence). Trimming took 3 bases from V and 5 from J, leaving 13 bases between them.

The chain is built from TRBV9 and TRBJ1-2; 7 bases match TRBD1. The CDR3 runs to 16 residues. With 3 bases clipped from V and 1 base from J, the junction kept 9 bases outside the gene matches. The germline V gene encodes CDR1 SGDLS and CDR2 YYNGEE. The CDR3 is CASSGPSDRDNYGYTF. The CDR3 nucleotides are TGTGCCAGCAGCGGCCCCTCCGACAGGGATAACTATGGCTACACCTTC.

The V gene is TRBV14, the J gene TRBJ2-6; D may be TRBD1 (6 bases). V was clipped by 1 base and J by 0 bases, with 10 bases between them. This CDR3 is 17 amino acids long. Germline assignment: CDR1 SGHDN and CDR2 FVKESK. The CDR3 here is CASSQVYRASGANVLTF. Written as DNA, the CDR3 is TGTGCCAGCAGCCAAGTGTACAGGGCCTCTGGGGCCAACGTCCTGACTTTC.

V and J are TRBV7-9 and TRBJ2-1; 8 bases are shared with TRBD1. This CDR3 has 16 residues. The V gene's germline CDR1 is SEHNR and CDR2 FQNEAQ (reference sequence). Trimming removed 5 bases from V and 4 bases from J; junction bases left unmatched: 10. CDR3 protein: CASSPPQGELYNEQFF. The CDR3, as DNA: TGTGCCAGCAGCCCACCACAGGGGGAATTGTACAATGAGCAGTTCTTC.

This chain links TRBV6-5 with TRBJ1-5, with no clear D. The CDR3 totals 13 residues. Per the germline V gene, CDR1 is MNHEY and CDR2 is SVGAGI. The V and J ends lost 2 bases and 9 bases respectively, with 11 bases between them. In DNA form, the CDR3 reads TGTGCCAGCAGTTACACCTATCTTTGGCCCCAGCATTTT. The encoded protein is CASSYTYLWPQHF.